Listed below are T cell receptor beta chains from one sample, sequenced in a study of blood T cell repertoires in COVID-19. Assay used: immunoSEQ multiplex PCR; TCRdb lists only in-frame clones, some missing. The table records tens of thousands of clones, less than 80% of them present only once. The sequenced material came from peripheral blood. These receptors all stem from a woman aged 45 to 65 with acute or convalescent COVID-19. CDR3s include the opening cysteine and the closing phenylalanine or tryptophan. A D gene is named only where the DNA matches it firmly. For some rows the clone size is stated as once, few or many, or as a class when expanded; others skip it.

v_gene: TRBV5-1
d_gene: TRBD1
abundance: .
j_gene: TRBJ1-1
CDR3nt: TGCGCCAGCAGCCCAAGGACAGGGCTCGCTTTCTTT
CDR3aa: CASSPRTGLAFF

v_gene: TRBV6-5
d_gene: .
abundance: .
j_gene: TRBJ1-6
CDR3nt: TGTGCCAGCAGTTACTCGCCGACAGCCCTAAATTCACCCCTCCACTTT
CDR3aa: CASSYSPTALNSPLHF

v_gene: TRBV11-2
d_gene: .
abundance: once
j_gene: TRBJ1-2
CDR3nt: TGTGCCAGCAGCCCCCGCCGCAGGGGTGGGGGTGGCTACACCTTC
CDR3aa: CASSPRRRGGGGYTF

v_gene: TRBV27
d_gene: .
abundance: few
j_gene: TRBJ2-7
CDR3nt: TGTGCCAGCAGTTCCCACGACAACTCCTACGAGCAGTACTTC
CDR3aa: CASSSHDNSYEQYF

v_gene: TRBV2
d_gene: .
abundance: .
j_gene: TRBJ2-5
CDR3nt: TGTGCCAGCAGTGAACAGGGAACCCAACAAGAGACCCAGTACTTC
CDR3aa: CASSEQGTQQETQYF

v_gene: TRBV4-3
d_gene: .
abundance: .
j_gene: TRBJ2-3
CDR3nt: TGCGCCAGCAGCCAAGCCGCGGGGGCTCGCACAGATACGCAGTATTTT
CDR3aa: CASSQAAGARTDTQYF

v_gene: TRBV10-3
d_gene: TRBD1
abundance: .
j_gene: TRBJ1-5
CDR3nt: TGTGCCATCAGTTCGACAGGGATTAGCAATCAGCCCCAGCATTTT
CDR3aa: CAISSTGISNQPQHF

v_gene: TRBV9
d_gene: .
abundance: .
j_gene: TRBJ1-4
CDR3nt: TGTGCCAGCAGCGTAGGGCAGGGTAATGAAAAACTGTTTTTT
CDR3aa: CASSVGQGNEKLFF

v_gene: TRBV6-6
d_gene: TRBD1
abundance: .
j_gene: TRBJ1-1
CDR3nt: TGTGCCAGCAGCCCGGGACAGGGGACAACTGAAGCTTTCTTT
CDR3aa: CASSPGQGTTEAFF

v_gene: TRBV2
d_gene: .
abundance: .
j_gene: TRBJ1-6
CDR3nt: TGTGCCAGCAGTGGGCAGGGTATTTCACCCCTCCACTTT
CDR3aa: CASSGQGISPLHF

v_gene: TRBV5-1
d_gene: .
abundance: .
j_gene: TRBJ1-1
CDR3nt: TGCGCCAGCAGCTTGGGACTCGATGGGAACACTGAAGCTTTCTTT
CDR3aa: CASSLGLDGNTEAFF

v_gene: TRBV5-5
d_gene: .
abundance: few
j_gene: TRBJ1-3
CDR3nt: TGTGCCAGCACCCAAGAGGGCACCATATATTTT
CDR3aa: CASTQEGTIYF

v_gene: TRBV9
d_gene: TRBD1
abundance: .
j_gene: TRBJ1-2
CDR3nt: TGTGCCAGCAGCGGCGACAGGGGTAACTATGGCTACACCTTC
CDR3aa: CASSGDRGNYGYTF

v_gene: TRBV3-1/TRBV3-2
d_gene: .
abundance: .
j_gene: TRBJ1-4
CDR3nt: TGTGCCAGCAGCCAACGGACAGTTGCCGAAAAACTGTTTTTT
CDR3aa: CASSQRTVAEKLFF

v_gene: TRBV9
d_gene: .
abundance: .
j_gene: TRBJ2-1
CDR3nt: TGTGCCAGCAGCGGAGGGACAATTGCTGAGCAGTTCTTC
CDR3aa: CASSGGTIAEQFF

v_gene: TRBV6-5
d_gene: .
abundance: .
j_gene: TRBJ1-1
CDR3nt: TGTGCCAGCAGTACGCCAGGGCGGAACACTGAAGCTTTCTTT
CDR3aa: CASSTPGRNTEAFF